What follows is one TCR beta chain and its context. These data are taken from a study of blood T cell repertoires in COVID-19. Germline CDR1 reads MNHEY; CDR2 reads SVGAGI. The germline V and J ends were trimmed by 10 bases and 4 bases, with 17 bases remaining between them. CDR3 length: 13 residues. Sequencing used immunoSEQ multiplex PCR; TCRdb keeps in-frame clones, though not all of them. The sample yields roughly 120,000 clones, around 80% seen once. V and J are TRBV6-5 and TRBJ2-7; D possibly corresponds to TRBD2 (6 bases). This TCR came from a woman in her 70s with acute or convalescent COVID-19. Sequencing was done on a sample of peripheral blood. DNA for the CDR3: TGTGCCACCGGAGGGGTGGGGATATACGAGCAGTACTTC. Protein sequence: CATGGVGIYEQYF.